The clone carrying this TCR beta chain came up many times. This sample was taken from a study of tumor-infiltrating lymphocytes in oesophageal squamous cell carcinoma. TCRdb itself ran the PCR reads through MiXCR, one entry per CDR3 protein. Of around 22,000 distinct CDR3 sequences in the sample, around a third were seen once. The source material was esophageal tumor tissue. This TCR derives from a female donor with esophageal squamous cell carcinoma.

The CDR3 reads CASSPLQGAAYEQYF. CDR3 DNA: TGTGCCAGCAGCCCCCTACAGGGGGCGGCCTACGAGCAGTACTTC. The J gene is TRBJ2-7, the V gene TRBV6-1, with 9 bases identical to TRBD1. There are 15 residues in the CDR3. Trimming cost V 6 bases and J 2 bases; bases outside gene matches: 8. Germline CDR1 and CDR2: MNHNS and SASEGT.